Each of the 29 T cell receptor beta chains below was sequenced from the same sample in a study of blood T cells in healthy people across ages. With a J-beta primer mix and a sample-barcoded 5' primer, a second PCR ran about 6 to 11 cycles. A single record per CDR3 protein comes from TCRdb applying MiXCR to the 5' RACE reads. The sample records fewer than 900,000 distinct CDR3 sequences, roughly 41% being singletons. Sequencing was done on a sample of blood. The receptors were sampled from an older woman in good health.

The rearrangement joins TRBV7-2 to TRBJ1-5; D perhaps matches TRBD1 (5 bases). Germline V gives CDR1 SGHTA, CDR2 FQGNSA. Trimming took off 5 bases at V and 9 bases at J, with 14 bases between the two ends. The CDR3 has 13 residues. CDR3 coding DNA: TGTGCCAGCAGCACACAGGCGGATGGGCCCCAGCATTTT. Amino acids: CASSTQADGPQHF.

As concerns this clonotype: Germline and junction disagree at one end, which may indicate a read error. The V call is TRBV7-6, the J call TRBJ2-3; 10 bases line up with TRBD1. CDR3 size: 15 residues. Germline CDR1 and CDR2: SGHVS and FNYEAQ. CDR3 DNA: TGCGCCAGCAGCTTAGGACAGGGGGGGGCAGATACGCAGTATTTT. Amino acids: CASSLGQGGADTQYF.

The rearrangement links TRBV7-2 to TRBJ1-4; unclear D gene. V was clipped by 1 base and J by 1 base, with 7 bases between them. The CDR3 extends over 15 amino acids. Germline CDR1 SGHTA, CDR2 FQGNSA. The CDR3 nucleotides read TGTGCCAGCAGCTTAGTTCCAGGAACTAATGAAAAACTGTTTTTT. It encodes CASSLVPGTNEKLFF.

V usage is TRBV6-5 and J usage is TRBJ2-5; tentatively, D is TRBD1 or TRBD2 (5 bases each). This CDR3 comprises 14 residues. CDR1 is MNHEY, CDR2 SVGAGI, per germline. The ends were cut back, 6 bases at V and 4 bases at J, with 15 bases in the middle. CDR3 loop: CASRPTPGAETQYF. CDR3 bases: TGTGCCAGCAGGCCCACCCCCGGGGCAGAGACCCAGTACTTC.

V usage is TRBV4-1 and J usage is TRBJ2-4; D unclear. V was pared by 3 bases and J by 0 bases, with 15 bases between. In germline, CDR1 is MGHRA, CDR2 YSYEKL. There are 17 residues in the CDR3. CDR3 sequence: CASSHLPHGLAKNIQYF. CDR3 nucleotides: TGCGCCAGCAGCCATTTACCCCACGGTCTAGCCAAAAACATTCAGTACTTC.

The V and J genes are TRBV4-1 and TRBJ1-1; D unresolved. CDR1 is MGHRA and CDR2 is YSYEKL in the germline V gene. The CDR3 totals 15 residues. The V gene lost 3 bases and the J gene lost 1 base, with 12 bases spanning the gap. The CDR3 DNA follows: TGCGCCAGCAGCCAGGCCTGGGCAGAGAACACTGAAGCTTTCTTT. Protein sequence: CASSQAWAENTEAFF.

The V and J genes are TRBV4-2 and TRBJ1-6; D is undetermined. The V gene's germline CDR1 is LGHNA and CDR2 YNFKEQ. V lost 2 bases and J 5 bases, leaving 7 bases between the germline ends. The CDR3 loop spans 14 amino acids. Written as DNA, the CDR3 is TGTGCCAGCAGCCAATTGGTCAATAATTCACCCCTCCACTTT. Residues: CASSQLVNNSPLHF.

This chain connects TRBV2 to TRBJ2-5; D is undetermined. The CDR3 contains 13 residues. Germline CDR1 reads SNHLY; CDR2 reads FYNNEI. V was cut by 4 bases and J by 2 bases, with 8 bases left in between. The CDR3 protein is CASSGPTQETQYF. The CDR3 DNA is TGTGCCAGCAGTGGTCCAACACAAGAGACCCAGTACTTC.

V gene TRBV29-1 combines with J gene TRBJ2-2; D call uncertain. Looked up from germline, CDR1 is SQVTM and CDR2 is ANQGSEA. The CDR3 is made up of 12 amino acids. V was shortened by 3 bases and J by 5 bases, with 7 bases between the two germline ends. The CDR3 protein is CSVEGFTGELFF. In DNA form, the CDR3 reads TGCAGCGTTGAGGGATTTACCGGGGAGCTGTTTTTT.

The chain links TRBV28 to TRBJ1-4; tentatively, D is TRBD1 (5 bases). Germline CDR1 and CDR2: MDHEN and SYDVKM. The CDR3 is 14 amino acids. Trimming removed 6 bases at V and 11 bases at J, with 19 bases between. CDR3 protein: CASSEGPPGRKLFF. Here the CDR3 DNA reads TGTGCCAGCAGCGAGGGACCGCCGGGGAGGAAACTGTTTTTT.

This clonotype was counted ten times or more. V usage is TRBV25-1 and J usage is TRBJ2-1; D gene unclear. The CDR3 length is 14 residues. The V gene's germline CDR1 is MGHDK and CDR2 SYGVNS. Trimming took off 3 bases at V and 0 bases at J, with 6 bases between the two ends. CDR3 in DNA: TGTGCCAGCAGTGATTCGAGCTCCTACAATGAGCAGTTCTTC. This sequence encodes CASSDSSSYNEQFF.

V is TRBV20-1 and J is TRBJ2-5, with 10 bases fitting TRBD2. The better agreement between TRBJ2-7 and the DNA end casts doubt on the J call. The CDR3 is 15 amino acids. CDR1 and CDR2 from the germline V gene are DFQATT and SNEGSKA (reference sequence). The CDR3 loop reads CSASYPGLADYEQYF. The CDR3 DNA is TGCAGTGCCAGTTACCCTGGACTAGCGGACTACGAGCAGTACTTC.

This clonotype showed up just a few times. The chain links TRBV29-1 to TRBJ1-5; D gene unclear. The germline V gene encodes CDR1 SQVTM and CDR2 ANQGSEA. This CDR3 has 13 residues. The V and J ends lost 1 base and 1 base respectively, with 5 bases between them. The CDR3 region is CSVEGGSNQPQHF. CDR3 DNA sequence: TGCAGCGTTGAAGGAGGGAGCAATCAGCCCCAGCATTTT. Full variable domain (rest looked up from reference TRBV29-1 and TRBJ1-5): SAVISQKPSRDICQRGTSLTIQCQVDSQVTMMFWYRQQPGQSLTLIATANQGSEATYESGFVIDKFPISRPNLTFSTLTVSNMSPEDSSIYLCSVEGGSNQPQHFGDGTRLSIL.

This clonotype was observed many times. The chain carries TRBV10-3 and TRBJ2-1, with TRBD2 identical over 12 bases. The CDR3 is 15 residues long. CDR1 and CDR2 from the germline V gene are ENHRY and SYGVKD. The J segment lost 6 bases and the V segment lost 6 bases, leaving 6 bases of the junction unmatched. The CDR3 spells CAISRTSGVFNEQFF. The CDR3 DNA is TGTGCCATCAGCCGGACTAGCGGGGTGTTCAATGAGCAGTTCTTC.

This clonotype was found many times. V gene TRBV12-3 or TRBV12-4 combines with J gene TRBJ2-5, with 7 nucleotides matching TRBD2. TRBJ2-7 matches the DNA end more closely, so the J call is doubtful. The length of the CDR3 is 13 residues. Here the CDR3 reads CASSLAGGSEQYF. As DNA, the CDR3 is TGTGCCAGCAGTTTAGCGGGAGGGAGCGAGCAGTACTTC.

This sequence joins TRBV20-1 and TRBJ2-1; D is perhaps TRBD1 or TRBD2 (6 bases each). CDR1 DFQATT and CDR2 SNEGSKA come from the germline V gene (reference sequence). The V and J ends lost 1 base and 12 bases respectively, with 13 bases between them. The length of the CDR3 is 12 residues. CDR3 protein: CSARVPGARQFF. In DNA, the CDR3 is TGCAGTGCTAGAGTTCCGGGGGCAAGGCAGTTCTTC.

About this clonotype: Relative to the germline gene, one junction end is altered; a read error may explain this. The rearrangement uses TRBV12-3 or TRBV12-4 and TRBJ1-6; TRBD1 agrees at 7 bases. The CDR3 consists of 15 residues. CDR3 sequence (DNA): TGTGCCGGCAGTCCCCGGGACAGAAGCAATTCACCCCCCCACTTT. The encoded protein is CAGSPRDRSNSPPHF.

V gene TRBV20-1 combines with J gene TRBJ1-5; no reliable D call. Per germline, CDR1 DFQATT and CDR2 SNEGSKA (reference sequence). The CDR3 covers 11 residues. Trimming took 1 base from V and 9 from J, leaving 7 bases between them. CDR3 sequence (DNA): TGCAGTGCTAGAGTTGGACTGCCCCAGCATTTT. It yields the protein CSARVGLPQHF.

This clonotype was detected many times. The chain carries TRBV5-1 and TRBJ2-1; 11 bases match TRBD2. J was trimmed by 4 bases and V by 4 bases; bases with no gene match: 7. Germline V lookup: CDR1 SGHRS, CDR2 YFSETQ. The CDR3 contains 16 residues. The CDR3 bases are TGCGCCAGCAGCATTAGCGGGGGGGTAAAATACAATGAGCAGTTCTTC. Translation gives CASSISGGVKYNEQFF.

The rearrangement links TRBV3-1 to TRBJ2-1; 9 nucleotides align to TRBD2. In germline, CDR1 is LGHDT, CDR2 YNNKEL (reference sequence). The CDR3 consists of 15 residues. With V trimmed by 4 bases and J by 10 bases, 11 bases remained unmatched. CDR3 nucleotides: TGTGCCAGCAGCCCCGCGGCGGGGGGGCCCTACGAGCAGTTCTTC. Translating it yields CASSPAAGGPYEQFF.

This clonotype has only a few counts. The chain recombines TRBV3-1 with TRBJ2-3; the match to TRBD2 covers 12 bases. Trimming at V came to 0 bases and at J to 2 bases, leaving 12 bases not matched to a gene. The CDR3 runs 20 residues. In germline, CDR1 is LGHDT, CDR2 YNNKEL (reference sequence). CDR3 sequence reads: CASSQDRTSGAVHYTDTQYF. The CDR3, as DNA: TGTGCCAGCAGCCAAGATCGGACTAGCGGGGCGGTCCACTACACAGATACGCAGTATTTT.

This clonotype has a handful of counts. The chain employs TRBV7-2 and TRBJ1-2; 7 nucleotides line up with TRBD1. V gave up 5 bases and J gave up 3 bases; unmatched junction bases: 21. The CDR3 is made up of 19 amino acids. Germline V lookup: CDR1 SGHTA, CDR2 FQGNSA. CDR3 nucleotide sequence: TGTGCCAGCAGCCAGAGAGGAATACAGGGGTTCGGCGTAGACTATGGCTACACCTTC. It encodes CASSQRGIQGFGVDYGYTF. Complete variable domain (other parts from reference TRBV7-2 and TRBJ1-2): GAGVSQSPSNKVTEKGKDVELRCDPISGHTALYWYRQSLGQGLEFLIYFQGNSAPDKSGLPSDRFSAERTGGSVSTLTIQRTQQEDSAVYLCASSQRGIQGFGVDYGYTFGSGTRLTVV.

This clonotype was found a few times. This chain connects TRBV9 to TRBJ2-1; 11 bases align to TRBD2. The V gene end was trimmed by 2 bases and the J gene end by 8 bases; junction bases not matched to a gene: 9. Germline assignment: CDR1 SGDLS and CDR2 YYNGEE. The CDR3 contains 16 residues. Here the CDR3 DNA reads TGTGCCAGCAGCGTTGAATTTAGCGGGGGGGGCGATGAGCAGTTCTTC. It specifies CASSVEFSGGGDEQFF.

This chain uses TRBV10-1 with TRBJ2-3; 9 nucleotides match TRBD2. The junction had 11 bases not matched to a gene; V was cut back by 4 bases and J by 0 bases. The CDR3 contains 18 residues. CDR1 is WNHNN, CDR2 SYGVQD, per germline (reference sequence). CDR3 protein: CASSVSSGGDVSTDTQYF. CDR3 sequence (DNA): TGCGCCAGCAGTGTCAGTAGCGGGGGAGACGTTAGCACAGATACGCAGTATTTT.

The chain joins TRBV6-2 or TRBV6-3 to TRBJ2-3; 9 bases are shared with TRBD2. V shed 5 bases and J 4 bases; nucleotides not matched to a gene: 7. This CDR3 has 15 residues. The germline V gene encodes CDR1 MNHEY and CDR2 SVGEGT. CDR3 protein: CASSPLAGEADTQYF. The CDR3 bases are TGTGCCAGCAGTCCTTTAGCGGGAGAGGCAGATACGCAGTATTTT.

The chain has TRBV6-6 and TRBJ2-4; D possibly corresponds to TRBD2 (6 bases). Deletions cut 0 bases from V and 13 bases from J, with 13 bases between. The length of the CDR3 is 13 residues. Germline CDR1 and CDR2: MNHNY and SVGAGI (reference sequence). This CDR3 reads CASSYSTSSEQYF. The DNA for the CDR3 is TGTGCCAGCAGTTACTCGACTAGTTCAGAGCAGTACTTC.

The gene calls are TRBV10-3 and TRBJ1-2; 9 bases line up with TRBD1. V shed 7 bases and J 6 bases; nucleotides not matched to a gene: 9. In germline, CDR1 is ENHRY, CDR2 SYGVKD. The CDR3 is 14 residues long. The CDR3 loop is CAIISGTGTDGYTF. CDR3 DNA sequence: TGTGCCATCATCTCCGGGACAGGGACCGATGGCTACACCTTC.

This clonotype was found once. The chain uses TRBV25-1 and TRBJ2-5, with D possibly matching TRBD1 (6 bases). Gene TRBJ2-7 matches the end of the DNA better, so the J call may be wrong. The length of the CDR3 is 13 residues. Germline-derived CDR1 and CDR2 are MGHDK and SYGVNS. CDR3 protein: CASSRSGVHEQYF. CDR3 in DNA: TGTGCCAGCAGTCGGTCAGGGGTTCACGAGCAGTACTTC.

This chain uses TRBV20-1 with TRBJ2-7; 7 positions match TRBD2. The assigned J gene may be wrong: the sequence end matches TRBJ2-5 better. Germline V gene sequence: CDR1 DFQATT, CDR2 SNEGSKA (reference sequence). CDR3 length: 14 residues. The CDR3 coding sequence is TGCAGTGCTCGACGGGGAGGGTTGGGGGAGACCCAGTACTTC. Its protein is CSARRGGLGETQYF.